This T cell receptor beta chain was sequenced for a study of blood T cells in healthy people across ages. General study findings and limits: When one million T cells were used, diversity estimates were thought to be underestimates. Reliance upon unsorted PBMCs precluded definitive naive versus antigen-experienced comparison.

Combining a sample-barcoded 5' primer with a J-beta primer mix, a second PCR ran for 7 to 11 cycles. Through a template-switch adaptor with 12 random nucleotides, each cDNA molecule received a tag. Each CDR3 protein is one row after TCRdb ran MiXCR on the 5' RACE reads. The data hold under 1 million distinct CDR3 sequences, with around 45% observed a single time. There are 13 residues in the CDR3. Germline assignment: CDR1 SEHNR and CDR2 FQNEAQ (reference sequence). V dropped 8 bases and J dropped 5; count of bases not matched to a gene: 5. Comment on this clonotype: Its antigen is unidentified.

This receptor was taken from a man between 60 and 75 years old in good health. Specimen: blood. The chain employs TRBV7-9 and TRBJ2-5, with 10 positions matching TRBD1. CDR3 sequence (DNA): TGTGCCAGCGGGGACAGGGGCCGGGAGACCCAGTACTTC. Its protein product is CASGDRGRETQYF.